Listed here are 12 T cell receptor beta chains from one sample, sequenced in a study of CD8 T cells in Susac syndrome. An input of roughly 0.5 to 1 ug of RNA was subjected to reverse transcription using random hexamers. TCRdb redid the calling of the immunoSEQ multiplex PCR reads with MiXCR, one entry per CDR3 protein. This table has just over 150,000 distinct CDR3 sequences, 90% to 95% appearing once. Sample: CD8+ T cells from PBMCs. Every receptor here comes from a human donor with multiple sclerosis.

The chain is built from TRBV12-3 or TRBV12-4 and TRBJ1-2; 8 bases agree with TRBD1. Trimming took 7 bases from V and 8 from J; bases not matched to a gene: 12. The length of the CDR3 is 14 residues. CDR3: CASTETGTGIGYTF. The CDR3 DNA reads TGTGCCAGCACGGAGACGGGGACAGGAATCGGCTACACCTTC.

V is TRBV30 and J is TRBJ2-5; D possibly corresponds to TRBD2 (5 bases). The CDR3 length is 14 residues. The germline V and J ends were trimmed by 3 bases and 1 base, with 12 bases remaining between them. Looked up from germline, CDR1 is GTSNPN and CDR2 is SVGIG (reference sequence). DNA of the CDR3: TGTGCCTGGAGGGGAGACGGACCCCAAGAGACCCAGTACTTC. It is translated as CAWRGDGPQETQYF.

The V and J genes are TRBV9 and TRBJ2-3; D remains ambiguous. This CDR3 region has 15 residues. Germline V gene sequence: CDR1 SGDLS, CDR2 YYNGEE. The ends were cut back, 0 bases at V and 2 bases at J, with 10 bases in the middle. DNA for the CDR3: TGTGCCAGCAGCGTAGGATCAGGTGCCACAGATACGCAGTATTTT. Its protein product is CASSVGSGATDTQYF.

This clonotype was observed once. The V call is TRBV5-4, the J call TRBJ2-1, with D unresolved. V lost 2 bases and J lost 10, with 10 bases in between. The length of the CDR3 is 12 residues. Germline V gene data show CDR1 as SGHNT and CDR2 as YYREEE (reference sequence). CDR3 region: CASSFNDGEQFF. CDR3 sequence (DNA): TGTGCCAGCAGCTTTAATGATGGCGAGCAGTTCTTC.

The chain joins TRBV9 to TRBJ2-7; 7 nucleotides match TRBD1. Germline V lookup: CDR1 SGDLS, CDR2 YYNGEE. J lost 4 bases, V lost 4 bases, and 8 bases had no gene match. This CDR3 has 14 amino acids. In DNA form, the CDR3 reads TGTGCCAGCAGCAAGGGGACAGCTACGTACGAGCAGTACTTC. Encoded protein: CASSKGTATYEQYF.

The chain uses TRBV21-1 and TRBJ2-7. TRBV21-1 represents a pseudogene. This CDR3 is built from 8 residues. Here the CDR3 DNA reads TGCTCCACCTACGAGCAGTACTTC. Its protein is CSTYEQYF.

V is TRBV27 and J is TRBJ1-5; D not certain. In germline, CDR1 is MNHEY, CDR2 SMNVEV (reference sequence). The CDR3 is made up of 15 amino acids. Deletions cut 3 bases from V and 1 base from J, with 10 bases between. This chain's CDR3 is CASSFQWGSNQPQHF. The CDR3 nucleotides read TGTGCCAGCAGTTTCCAATGGGGAAGCAATCAGCCCCAGCATTTT.

V gene TRBV9 combines with J gene TRBJ2-7; tentatively, D is TRBD1 or TRBD2 (5 bases each). CDR1 and CDR2 (germline): SGDLS, YYNGEE. Deletions cut 0 bases from V and 4 bases from J, with 17 bases between. This CDR3 region has 16 residues. The CDR3: CASSVGGSSIVYEQYF. CDR3 sequence (DNA): TGTGCCAGCAGCGTAGGGGGGTCTAGCATCGTGTACGAGCAGTACTTC.

V is TRBV7-2 and J is TRBJ2-7; D remains unclear. The germline gives CDR1 SGHTA, CDR2 FQGNSA. With 5 bases removed from V and 5 bases from J, the gap between germline ends came to 13 bases. The CDR3 sequence is 13 residues long. The CDR3 nucleotides are TGTGCCAGCAGCCCTTCGCCGGTGGACGAGCAGTACTTC. Amino acid sequence: CASSPSPVDEQYF.

This chain connects TRBV27 to TRBJ1-5; D remains ambiguous. CDR1 MNHEY and CDR2 SMNVEV come from the germline V gene (reference sequence). V lost 2 bases, J lost 2 bases, and 19 bases lay in between. The CDR3 totals 18 residues. CDR3 sequence reads: CASSLKGSEGYGNQPQHF. Here the CDR3 DNA reads TGTGCCAGCAGTTTAAAAGGCTCAGAGGGTTATGGCAATCAGCCCCAGCATTTT.

This clonotype was seen just once. The J gene is TRBJ2-3, the V gene TRBV13, with no clear D. V was shortened by 4 bases and J by 1 base, with 15 bases between the two germline ends. Germline CDR1 PRHDT, CDR2 FYEKMQ (reference sequence). CDR3 length equals 16 residues. CDR3 sequence: CASSSRLDRGTDTQYF. DNA for the CDR3: TGTGCCAGCAGCTCCCGGTTAGACCGCGGCACAGATACGCAGTATTTT.

The chain uses TRBV7-6 and TRBJ2-1; the match to TRBD1 covers 7 bases. The CDR3 sequence is 14 residues long. Looked up from germline, CDR1 is SGHVS and CDR2 is FNYEAQ. V was clipped by 6 bases and J by 5 bases; unmatched bases: 7. The CDR3 sequence: CASRNVGTDNEQFF. CDR3 in DNA: TGTGCCAGCAGAAATGTGGGGACAGACAATGAGCAGTTCTTC. The whole variable domain, filled in from reference TRBV7-6 and TRBJ2-1, reads GAGVSQSPRYKVTKRGQDVALRCDPISGHVSLYWYRQALGQGPEFLTYFNYEAQQDKSGLPNDRFSAERPEGSISTLTIQRTEQRDSAMYRCASRNVGTDNEQFFGPGTRLTVL.